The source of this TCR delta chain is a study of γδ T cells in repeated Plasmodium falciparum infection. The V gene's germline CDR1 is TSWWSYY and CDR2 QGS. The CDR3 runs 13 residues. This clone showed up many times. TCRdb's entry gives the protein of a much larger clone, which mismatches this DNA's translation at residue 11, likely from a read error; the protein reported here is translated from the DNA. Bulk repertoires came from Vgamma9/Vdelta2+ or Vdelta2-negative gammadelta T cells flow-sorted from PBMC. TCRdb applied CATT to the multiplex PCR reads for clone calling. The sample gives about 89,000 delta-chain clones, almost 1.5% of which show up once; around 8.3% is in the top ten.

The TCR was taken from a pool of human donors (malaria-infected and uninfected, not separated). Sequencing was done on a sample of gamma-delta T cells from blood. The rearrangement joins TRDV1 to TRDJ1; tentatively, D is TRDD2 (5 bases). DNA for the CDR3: TGTGCTCTTGGGTCCCCCTTCTCCGATAAACCCATCTTT. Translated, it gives CALGSPFSDKPIF.